These 19 T cell receptor beta chains originate from one sample sequenced in a study of cytomegalovirus exposure and HLA in healthy donors (dated by TCRdb to the late 2010s). The method was the immunoSEQ multiplex PCR assay. For the multiplex PCR, a mixture combining 60 forward primers for TCR Vbeta segments and 13 reverse primers for TCR Jbeta segments was used. In TCRdb, the immuneACCESS table is reduced to in-frame sequences with V and J assigned. These tables do not hold every clone; where another copy was compared, an unresolved V gene accounts for under half, and the others remain unexplained. The sample table shows 150,000 to 200,000 clones, and about four fifths are seen once. Of the sample, about 2.2% is held by the ten largest clones. Sequencing input: PBMCs. The receptors were sampled from a woman aged 45-60 years in good health and CMV-seronegative.

V is TRBV27 and J is TRBJ2-7, with D perhaps TRBD2 (6 bases). Between the trimmed V and J ends, which lost 4 bases and 0 bases, there was a span of 16 bases. Germline lookup yields CDR1 MNHEY and CDR2 SMNVEV (reference sequence). The CDR3 extends over 16 amino acids. CDR3 region: CASSSRGRGTSYEQYF. CDR3 sequence (DNA): TGTGCCAGCAGTTCCCGCGGGCGGGGAACCTCCTACGAGCAGTACTTC.

V and J are TRBV7-9 and TRBJ2-7, with TRBD2 matching over 8 bases. V gave up 4 bases and J gave up 4 bases; unmatched junction bases: 9. Germline V gives CDR1 SEHNR, CDR2 FQNEAQ (reference sequence). The CDR3 consists of 15 residues. CDR3: CASSSLAGRLYEQYF. CDR3 sequence (DNA): TGTGCCAGCAGCTCTCTAGCGGGCCGACTTTACGAGCAGTACTTC.

Note on this clone: A read error may account for a junction end that differs from germline. This chain links TRBV11-2 with TRBJ2-2, with D maybe TRBD1 (5 bases). This CDR3 is 16 amino acids long. Germline-derived CDR1 and CDR2 are SGHAT and FQNNGV. CDR3 nucleotides: TGTGCCAGCAGCCCCATCCCAGGGCTGAACGCCGGGGAGCTGTTTTTT. Protein: CASSPIPGLNAGELFF.

This chain uses TRBV19 with TRBJ2-3; 12 bases line up with TRBD1. With 4 bases clipped from V and 6 bases from J, the junction kept 11 bases outside the gene matches. The CDR3 contains 17 residues. In germline, CDR1 is LNHDA, CDR2 SQIVND (reference sequence). This CDR3 is CASSTTRDRGPADTQYF. CDR3 DNA sequence: TGTGCCAGTAGTACCACCCGGGACAGGGGGCCGGCGGATACGCAGTATTTT.

The rearrangement uses TRBV5-1 and TRBJ1-1; 8 positions match TRBD1. From germline, CDR1 is SGHRS and CDR2 YFSETQ. This CDR3 comprises 15 residues. The V and J ends lost 4 bases and 2 bases, in that order; junction bases with no gene match: 7. The DNA of the CDR3 is TGCGCCAGCAGCGGATCGGGGACAGGCAACACTGAAGCTTTCTTT. It specifies CASSGSGTGNTEAFF.

Worth noting for this clone: An end of the junction differs from the germline gene, which may be a read error. This same CDR3 is encoded by further DNA sequences in the sample. V is TRBV14 and J is TRBJ1-6; D is ambiguous. The CDR3 runs 15 residues. Germline CDR1 reads SGHDN; CDR2 reads FVKESK. Here the CDR3 reads CASSPPGLYNSPLHF. CDR3 DNA sequence: TGTGCCAGCAGCCCCCCGGGATTATATAATTCGCCCCTCCACTTT.

This chain uses TRBV19 with TRBJ2-2; tentative D call: TRBD1 (7 bases). The V gene's germline CDR1 is LNHDA and CDR2 SQIVND (reference sequence). The CDR3 extends over 15 amino acids. Trimming removed 7 bases at V and 3 bases at J, with 15 bases between. CDR3 sequence: CASKEGAIYTGELFF. In nucleotides, the CDR3 is TGTGCCAGTAAGGAGGGGGCTATATACACCGGGGAGCTGTTTTTT.

The rearrangement links TRBV6-4 to TRBJ1-5; the match to TRBD1 covers 7 bases. With 4 bases clipped from V and 1 base from J, the junction kept 13 bases outside the gene matches. The CDR3 runs 18 residues. CDR1 is MRHNA and CDR2 is SNTAGT in the germline V gene. CDR3 coding DNA: TGTGCCAGCAGTGTTCCGGGGGGGCAGGGGGTAAGCAATCAGCCCCAGCATTTT. Residues: CASSVPGGQGVSNQPQHF.

The V gene is TRBV19, the J gene TRBJ2-1; TRBD2 matches 8 bases. CDR3 length: 15 residues. With V trimmed by 7 bases and J by 5 bases, 10 bases remained unmatched. Germline V gene sequence: CDR1 LNHDA, CDR2 SQIVND (reference sequence). The CDR3 spells CASTLAGGLNNEQFF. The CDR3 coding sequence is TGTGCCAGTACTTTGGCGGGGGGATTGAACAATGAGCAGTTCTTC.

This chain connects TRBV5-1 to TRBJ2-2, with 7 bases matching TRBD2. V shed 4 bases and J 2 bases; nucleotides not matched to a gene: 2. From germline, CDR1 is SGHRS and CDR2 YFSETQ. The CDR3 consists of 14 residues. CDR3 nucleotides: TGCGCCAGCAGCACGGGACTAAACACCGGGGAGCTGTTTTTT. Translation: CASSTGLNTGELFF.

The rearrangement uses TRBV27 and TRBJ1-6; no clear D. V shed 7 bases and J shed 7 bases, with 17 bases lying between them. Looked up from germline, CDR1 is MNHEY and CDR2 is SMNVEV (reference sequence). The CDR3 is 15 amino acids. The CDR3 DNA sequence: TGTGCCAGCATGGCAGGCCACCTCTCAAATTCACCCCTCCACTTT. Translation: CASMAGHLSNSPLHF.

V and J are TRBV6-7 and TRBJ2-2, with TRBD2 as a possible D gene (5 bases). TRBV6-7 is an ORF, with its function uncertain. V lost 2 bases and J lost 2, with 9 bases in between. The CDR3 sequence is 15 residues long. The DNA for the CDR3 is TGTGCCAGCAGTTACACTAGTGTAAACACCGGGGAGCTGTTTTTT. Translated: CASSYTSVNTGELFF.

This chain uses TRBV7-9 with TRBJ1-1; D may be TRBD1 (5 bases). The V gene's germline CDR1 is SEHNR and CDR2 FQNEAQ (reference sequence). The CDR3 has 13 amino acids. Trimming removed 6 bases at V and 1 base at J, with 9 bases between. CDR3 DNA sequence: TGTGCCAGCAGGATCAGGGAGAACACTGAAGCTTTCTTT. It translates to CASRIRENTEAFF. The full variable domain, completed using reference TRBV7-9 and TRBJ1-1, is DTGVSQNPRHKITKRGQNVTFRCDPISEHNRLYWYRQTLGQGPEFLTYFQNEAQLEKSRLLSDRFSAERPKGSFSTLEIQRTEQGDSAMYLCASRIRENTEAFFGQGTRLTVV.

The rearrangement uses TRBV5-4 and TRBJ1-6, with 8 bases aligning to TRBD1. The V gene's germline CDR1 is SGHNT and CDR2 YYREEE (reference sequence). This CDR3 is built from 15 residues. V was clipped by 4 bases and J by 7 bases; unmatched bases: 7. CDR3 protein: CASSPGDRRNSPLHF. The CDR3 bases are TGTGCCAGCAGCCCAGGGGACAGGAGGAATTCACCCCTCCACTTT.

V and J are TRBV27 and TRBJ2-7; 15 nucleotides line up with TRBD2. J lost 2 bases, V lost 4 bases, and 6 bases had no gene match. Germline lookup yields CDR1 MNHEY and CDR2 SMNVEV (reference sequence). This CDR3 contains 17 residues. The CDR3 DNA is TGTGCCAGCAGTTACTACGGACTAGCGGGGGGGACCTACGAGCAGTACTTC. Its protein product is CASSYYGLAGGTYEQYF.

The chain links TRBV6-1 to TRBJ1-4; D is undetermined. The germline V and J ends were trimmed by 4 bases and 7 bases, with 13 bases remaining between them. CDR3 size: 14 residues. Germline V gene lookup returns CDR1 MNHNS and CDR2 SASEGT. This CDR3 reads CASSGRTGVEKLFF. The CDR3 DNA reads TGTGCCAGCAGTGGGCGGACTGGGGTTGAAAAACTGTTTTTT.

The chain recombines TRBV27 with TRBJ1-5; D not certain. The V end lost 5 bases, the J end lost 2 bases, and 7 bases lay between the germline ends. This CDR3 has 13 amino acids. Germline values: CDR1 MNHEY, CDR2 SMNVEV (reference sequence). This CDR3 reads CASSSPGNQPQHF. In DNA form, the CDR3 reads TGTGCCAGCAGTAGCCCCGGCAATCAGCCCCAGCATTTT.

The gene calls are TRBV5-4 and TRBJ2-7; perhaps TRBD1 as D (7 bases). The CDR3 runs to 14 residues. Germline CDR1 is SGHNT and CDR2 is YYREEE (reference sequence). The ends were cut back, 4 bases at V and 2 bases at J, with 13 bases in the middle. The CDR3: CASSAGQTTYEQYF. The CDR3, as DNA: TGTGCCAGCAGCGCGGGACAGACAACCTACGAGCAGTACTTC.

The chain has TRBV19 and TRBJ2-1; the match to TRBD1 covers 7 bases. The CDR3 length is 15 residues. J gave up 0 bases and V 5 bases, and 4 bases lay outside the gene matches. CDR1 and CDR2 from the germline V gene are LNHDA and SQIVND (reference sequence). The CDR3 DNA follows: TGTGCCAGTAGTGAGGACAGGAGCTCCTACAATGAGCAGTTCTTC. As protein: CASSEDRSSYNEQFF.